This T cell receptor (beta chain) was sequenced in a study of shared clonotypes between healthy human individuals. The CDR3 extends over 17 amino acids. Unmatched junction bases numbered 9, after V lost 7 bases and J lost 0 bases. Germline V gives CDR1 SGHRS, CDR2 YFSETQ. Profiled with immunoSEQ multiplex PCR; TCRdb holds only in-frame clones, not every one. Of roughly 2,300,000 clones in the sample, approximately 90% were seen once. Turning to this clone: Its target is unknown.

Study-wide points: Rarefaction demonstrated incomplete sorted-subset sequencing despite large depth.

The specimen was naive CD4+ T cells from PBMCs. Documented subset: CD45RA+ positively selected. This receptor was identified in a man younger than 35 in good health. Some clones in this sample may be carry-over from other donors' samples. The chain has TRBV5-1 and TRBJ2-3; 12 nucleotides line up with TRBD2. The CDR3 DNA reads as TGCGCCAGCGCACTTGGAGGGACTAGCGGGAGCACAGATACGCAGTATTTT. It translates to CASALGGTSGSTDTQYF.